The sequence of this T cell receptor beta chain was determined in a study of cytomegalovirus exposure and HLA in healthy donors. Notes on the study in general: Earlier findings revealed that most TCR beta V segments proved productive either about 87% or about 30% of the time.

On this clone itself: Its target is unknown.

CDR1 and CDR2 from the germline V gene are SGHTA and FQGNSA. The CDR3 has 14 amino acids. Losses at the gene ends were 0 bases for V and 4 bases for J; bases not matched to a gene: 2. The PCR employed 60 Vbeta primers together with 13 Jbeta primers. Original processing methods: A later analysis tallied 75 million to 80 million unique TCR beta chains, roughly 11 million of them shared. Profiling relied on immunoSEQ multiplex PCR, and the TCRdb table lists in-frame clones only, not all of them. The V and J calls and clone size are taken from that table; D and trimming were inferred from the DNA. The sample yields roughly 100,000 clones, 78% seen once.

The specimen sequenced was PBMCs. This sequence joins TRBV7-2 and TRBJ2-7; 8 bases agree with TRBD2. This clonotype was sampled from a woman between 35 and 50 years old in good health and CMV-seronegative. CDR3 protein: CASSLALADYEQYF. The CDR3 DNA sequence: TGTGCCAGCAGCTTAGCACTAGCGGATTACGAGCAGTACTTC.